This TCR beta chain was captured by sequencing in a study of blood T cell repertoires in COVID-19. Study-wide context: Collection of acute and convalescent COVID-19 samples took place in the United States, Italy and Spain. PBMCs, B-cell-depleted T cells, or T cells provided the cDNA or gDNA that made up the material.

This CDR3 contains 12 residues. Per the original data handling: Estimation of nucleated cell counts relied on the amplification of reference gene primers. Repertoires were generated with immunoSEQ multiplex PCR, while TCRdb's copy carries only in-frame clones and drops some. Clone size and the V and J calls come from that table; the DNA yielded D and trimming. The sample contains roughly 260,000 clones, less than 85% of which appear only once. This clone was observed once. The source of this sequence is a woman older than 75 with active or convalescent COVID-19. Sample: peripheral blood. This chain links TRBV21-1 with TRBJ1-5. TRBV21-1 represents a pseudogene. The CDR3, as DNA: TGTGCCAGCAGCCCCCCGACGGGGCCCCAGCATTTT. Protein product: CASSPPTGPQHF.